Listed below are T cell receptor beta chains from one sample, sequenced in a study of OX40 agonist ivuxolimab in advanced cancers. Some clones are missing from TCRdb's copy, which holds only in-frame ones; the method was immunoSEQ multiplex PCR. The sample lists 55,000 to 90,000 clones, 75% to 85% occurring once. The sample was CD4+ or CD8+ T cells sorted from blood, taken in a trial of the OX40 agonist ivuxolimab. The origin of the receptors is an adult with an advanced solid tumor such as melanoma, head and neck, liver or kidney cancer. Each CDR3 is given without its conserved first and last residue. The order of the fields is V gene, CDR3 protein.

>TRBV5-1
ASSLIGGDGEQF
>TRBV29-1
SVGQSYGHT
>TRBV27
ASRPGTQVPNVLT
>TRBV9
ASSGGQGGYEQY
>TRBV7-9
ASKGQGNSPLH
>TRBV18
ASSPGLAGGSYNEQF
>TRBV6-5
ASSPDRDIYGYT
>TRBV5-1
ASSPGTVDYNEQF
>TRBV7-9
ASSLLAGVSTDTQY
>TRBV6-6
ASRSTSGGRGELF
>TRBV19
ASASGKAKNIQY
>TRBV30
AWGAGGNLNEQF
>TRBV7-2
ASSLYGTGGQPQH
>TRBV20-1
SAPLMSEQF
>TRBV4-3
ASSQGTTGNYEQY
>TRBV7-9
ASSIPVPLAEQF
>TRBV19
ASAFSSGGHSYNEQF
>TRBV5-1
ASSSTTVDNYGYT
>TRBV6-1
ASSAQPGPYGYT
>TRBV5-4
ASSPGQGFATDTQY
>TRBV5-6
ASSLGGRPTNEKLF
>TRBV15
ATSSEDREGNQPQH
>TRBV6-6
ASSYEGEETQY
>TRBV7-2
ASSFPGGSGNTIY
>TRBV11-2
ASSLAAGNTIY
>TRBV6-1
ANSYTEAF
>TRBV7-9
ASSPTTGPQETQY
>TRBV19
ASRPRVNTEAF
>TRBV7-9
ASSLSPGQNTEAF
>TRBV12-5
ASGLSKTSGNTDTQY
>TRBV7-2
ASSSFVGNTEAF
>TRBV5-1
ASSPGQLDQETQY
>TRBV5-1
ASSLESLAKNIQY
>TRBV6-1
ASSPTTGTDTQY
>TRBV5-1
ASSPGPAKNTEAF
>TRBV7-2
ASRKGPSYEQY
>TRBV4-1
ASSLYRDNYEQY
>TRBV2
ASRTGGQGTQY
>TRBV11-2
ASTLQGAEAF
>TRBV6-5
ASSYWGNTEAF
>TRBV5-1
ASSLEAGIGKTQY
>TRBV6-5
ASSQKRDLQSYT
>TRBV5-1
ASSPGLFTDTQY
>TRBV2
ASSEWVGNTEAF
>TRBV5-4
ASSFGQGPMNTGELF
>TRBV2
ASSERTVIHGYT
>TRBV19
ASSISGTNKRGSEAF
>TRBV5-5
ASSTGPNQETQY
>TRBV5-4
ASSTRTSGGYNEQF
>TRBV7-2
ASSLRWGPQETQY
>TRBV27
ASTPTGGKTQY
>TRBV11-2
ASSLGLAGGSETQY
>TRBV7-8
ASSFDAATGELF
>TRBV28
ASSLNSYEQY
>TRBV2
ASRPLAGGQNEQF
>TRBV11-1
ASRQAAGSYTQY
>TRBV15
ATRGHLGTEAF
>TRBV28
ASSPSGTGGEAEQY
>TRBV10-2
ASSWNTGELF
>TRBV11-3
ASSSSGLNTNTGELF